Listed below are T cell receptor beta chains from one sample, sequenced in a study of blood T cell repertoires in COVID-19. Sequencing used immunoSEQ multiplex PCR; TCRdb keeps in-frame clones, though not all of them. The sample includes around 55,000 clones, 75% to 95% of them seen just once. The sample comprised peripheral blood. All receptors derive from a human donor with active COVID-19. The donor label of this sample is uncertain. Both conserved end residues are trimmed from each CDR3.

cdr3_length	j_call	v_call	cdr3_aa
11	TRBJ2-3	TRBV24-1	ATSDGSSDTQY
12	TRBJ1-2	TRBV5-1	ASSLGGGTHGYT
12	TRBJ2-7	TRBV27	ASSFGYEQNEQY
13	TRBJ2-5	TRBV7-2	ASSPHSGGSGGQY
8	TRBJ1-1	TRBV29-1	SAKNTEAF
12	TRBJ2-2	TRBV6-2/TRBV6-3	ASSYLRNTGELF
12	TRBJ2-5	TRBV5-6	ASAWASGGEIQY
13	TRBJ1-2	TRBV18	ASSPIQGAGYGYT
12	TRBJ2-7	TRBV19	ASGGGDRPYEQY
14	TRBJ2-3	TRBV9	ASSAAGGLGTDTQY
10	TRBJ1-2	TRBV7-2	ASSPEAGGYT
10	TRBJ2-7	TRBV5-6	ASSRGAYEQY
11	TRBJ1-1	TRBV19	ASRGPGDTEAF
14	TRBJ1-2	TRBV18	ASSPTRQDANYGYT
11	TRBJ2-3	TRBV29-1	SGWMGASDTQY
17	TRBJ1-2	TRBV23-1	ASSQSVIQIPGTGLGYT
10	TRBJ2-1	TRBV7-2	ASSTTGNEQF
11	TRBJ2-1	TRBV25-1	ASGAPGFNEQF
14	TRBJ1-1	TRBV2	ASSEGGGPLNTEAF
13	TRBJ2-1	TRBV6-5	ASSLGQGAGNEQF
14	TRBJ1-2	TRBV4-1	ASSQVAAGRVGGYT
12	TRBJ2-3	TRBV9	ASSVGGDTDTQY
14	TRBJ1-2	TRBV6-6	ASSYSGGGAGYGYT
11	TRBJ1-5	TRBV30	AWSGTGAQPQH
17	TRBJ1-4	TRBV5-1	ASSLAGAGGGMTNEKLF
11	TRBJ1-3	TRBV30	AVAGERENTIY
13	TRBJ1-2	TRBV24-1	ATSDSDSPLYGYT
14	TRBJ2-3	TRBV7-2	ASSITSGGATGTQY
13	TRBJ2-1	TRBV27	ASSDAAGGYNEQF
10	TRBJ1-2	TRBV3-1/TRBV3-2	ASSQEGSGYT
16	TRBJ2-1	TRBV19	ASSIVLTAGQRDNEQF
13	TRBJ2-3	TRBV5-1	ASSLEWPNPDTQY
10	TRBJ1-5	TRBV19	ASDWNNQPQH
12	TRBJ1-2	TRBV3-1/TRBV3-2	ASSPLQAGSGYT
13	TRBJ2-2	TRBV5-5	ASSWGQGGRGELF
19	TRBJ2-7	TRBV13	ASSLGLSGGAGELPPYEQY
11	TRBJ2-7	TRBV3-1/TRBV3-2	ASSQDRVSEQY
13	TRBJ1-1	TRBV6-5	ASRLDRTEGTEAF
10	TRBJ2-3	TRBV9	ASSATRSTQY
11	TRBJ2-2	TRBV7-3	ASSPRGTGELF